This T cell receptor (beta chain) was identified in a study of CD8+CD57+ T cells in acquired aplastic anemia (dated by TCRdb to 2016 to 2019). For the wider study: On average, sorted CD4+ and CD8+ cells yielded 3.2 ug of extracted DNA, with a range of about 0.18 to 30 ug. Healthy donor samples averaged approximately 10 million reads for CD4+ and 11 million to 14 million for CD8+ cells.

Genomic DNA was used as template for profiling of TCR beta VDJ combinations and CDR3 sequences. TCR repertoire sequencing was run on an Illumina HiSeq 2000. For the original study's pipeline: TRBV/TRBJ rearrangement plots, CDR3 size and DJ length profiles, and Simpson's diversity index were used to assess repertoires. The most abundant DNA sequence in the deep sequencing data was defined as the immunodominant clone. CDR3 amino acid sequences were checked for sharing across subjects and were also compared against the VDJdb database and published repertoires. Starting from the raw public reads, TCRdb applied fastp trimming at Q25, assembled clones with MiXCR and retained in-frame beta chains. Each entry merges the rows of one CDR3 protein and shows their most common DNA and genes. The V and J calls shown here were made by TCRdb, not taken from the authors' results. Here the sample has about 220,000 distinct CDR3 sequences; roughly 35% occur a single time. Of the sample, approximately 1.2% falls within the top ten clones.

The paper as a whole reports these results and caveats: Around 31 CD8+ CDR3 sequences were shared between patients and controls but appeared highly expressed in patients and within their immunodominant clones. Patients and healthy controls showed no significant difference in CD8+ Simpson's diversity (P=0.060).

The CDR3 measures 15 amino acids from cysteine to phenylalanine. Of the read, only the CDR3 DNA is kept; its 45 bases are in frame from base 1. The germline V gene gives CDR1 as KGHSH and CDR2 as LQKENI. At the junction V is shortened by 8 bases and J by 5 bases; bases outside the gene matches: 12. The study deep-sequenced TCR repertoires of sorted CD4+ and CD8+ blood T cells from severe aplastic anemia patients and healthy subjects. Ficoll-Paque density gradient centrifugation was used to isolate peripheral blood mononuclear cells. Before DNA extraction, CD4+ and CD8+ T cells were sorted by FACS or by magnetic beads. With regard to this clonotype: Its specific antigen is unknown. No per-base quality is available; no much larger clone lies one base away.

The sequencing sample was made of sorted CD4+, CD8+, or CD8+CD57+ T cells (not recorded which) from PBMCs. This clonotype originated in a human donor in good health, serving as a control. The rearranged chain carries TRBV18 and TRBJ2-7, and 10 bases in between align with TRBD1. This receptor carries the CDR3 CASPRATGTGDEQYF. The bases are TGTGCCAGCCCACGGGCCACCGGGACAGGGGACGAGCAGTACTTC.